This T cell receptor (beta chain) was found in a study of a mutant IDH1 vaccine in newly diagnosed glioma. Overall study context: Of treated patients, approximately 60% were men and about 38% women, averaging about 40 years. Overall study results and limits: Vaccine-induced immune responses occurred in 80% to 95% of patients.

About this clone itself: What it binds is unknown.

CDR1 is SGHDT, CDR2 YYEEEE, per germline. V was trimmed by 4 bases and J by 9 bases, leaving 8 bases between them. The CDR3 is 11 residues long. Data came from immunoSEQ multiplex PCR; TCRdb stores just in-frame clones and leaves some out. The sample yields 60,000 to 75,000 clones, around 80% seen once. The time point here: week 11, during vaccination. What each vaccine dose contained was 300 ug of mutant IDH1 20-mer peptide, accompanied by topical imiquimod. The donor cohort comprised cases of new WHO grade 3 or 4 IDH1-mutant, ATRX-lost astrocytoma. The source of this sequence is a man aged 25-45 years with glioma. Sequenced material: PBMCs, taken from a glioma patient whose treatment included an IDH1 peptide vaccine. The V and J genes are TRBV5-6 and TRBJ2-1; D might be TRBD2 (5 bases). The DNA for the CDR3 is TGTGCCAGCAGCAGGGAGAGTGAGCAGTTCTTC. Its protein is CASSRESEQFF.